The next 25 T cell receptor beta chains were all read from a single sample in a study of blood T cell repertoires in COVID-19. Libraries were prepared by immunoSEQ multiplex PCR; TCRdb keeps only in-frame clonotypes and omits some of them. Here the sample spans 450,000 or so clones, 89% being singletons. Material for sequencing was peripheral blood. The receptors here all came from a woman aged 40 to 55 with COVID-19, enrolled during active disease.

Only a few counts were recorded for this clone. The rearrangement joins TRBV27 to TRBJ1-6; maybe TRBD1 (6 bases). The CDR3 loop spans 14 amino acids. Germline V gives CDR1 MNHEY, CDR2 SMNVEV (reference sequence). V lost 4 bases to trimming and J lost 9 bases, with 13 bases between them. As DNA, the CDR3 is TGTGCCAGCAGTTACAGGGAGTTCGGTTCACCCCTCCACTTT. Encoded protein: CASSYREFGSPLHF.

The rearrangement links TRBV28 to TRBJ2-1, with D tentatively TRBD2 (6 bases). Germline-derived CDR1 and CDR2 are MDHEN and SYDVKM. The V end lost 1 base, the J end lost 2 bases, and 12 bases lay between the germline ends. The CDR3 spans 16 residues. Written as DNA, the CDR3 is TGTGCCAGCAGTTTATTGCGGGGAGGCACCTACAATGAGCAGTTCTTC. Protein: CASSLLRGGTYNEQFF.

As regards this clone: The same CDR3 is also encoded by other DNA sequences in this sample. This chain joins TRBV9 and TRBJ2-5; 12 bases agree with TRBD2. This CDR3 contains 17 residues. Looked up from germline, CDR1 is SGDLS and CDR2 is YYNGEE. V lost 0 bases to trimming and J lost 3 bases; unmatched junction nucleotides: 6. The CDR3 loop reads CASSVDPSGGAKETQYF. The CDR3 DNA is TGTGCCAGCAGCGTAGATCCTAGCGGGGGGGCTAAAGAGACCCAGTACTTC.

The V call is TRBV5-1, the J call TRBJ2-7; 13 positions agree with TRBD2. The CDR3 extends over 16 amino acids. Germline CDR1 and CDR2: SGHRS and YFSETQ. Trimming at V came to 4 bases and at J to 4 bases, leaving 8 bases not matched to a gene. CDR3 sequence (DNA): TGCGCCAGCAGCAAGACTAGCGGGGGGACTCAGTACGAGCAGTACTTC. Translating gives CASSKTSGGTQYEQYF.

The chain recombines TRBV28 with TRBJ2-6; 9 nucleotides line up with TRBD2. V lost 1 base to trimming and J lost 0 bases; unmatched junction nucleotides: 10. Germline CDR1 and CDR2: MDHEN and SYDVKM. The CDR3 is made up of 20 amino acids. CDR3 in amino acids: CASSLLGLAGLSSGANVLTF. CDR3 coding DNA: TGTGCCAGCAGTTTATTGGGGCTAGCGGGACTGTCCTCTGGGGCCAACGTCCTGACTTTC. The full variable domain, with the rest looked up from reference TRBV28 and TRBJ2-6, is DVKVTQSSRYLVKRTGEKVFLECVQDMDHENMFWYRQDPGLGLRLIYFSYDVKMKEKGDIPEGYSVSREKKERFSLILESASTNQTSMYLCASSLLGLAGLSSGANVLTFGAGSRLTVL.

This chain links TRBV4-2 with TRBJ1-5; the match to TRBD1 covers 7 bases. Germline CDR1 and CDR2: LGHNA and YNFKEQ. V was clipped by 0 bases and J by 4 bases; unmatched bases: 12. The CDR3 runs to 18 residues. The DNA of the CDR3 is TGTGCCAGCAGCCAAGATACGTCAGGGGGATGGGGGAATCAGCCCCAGCATTTT. It translates to CASSQDTSGGWGNQPQHF.

V is TRBV9 and J is TRBJ1-3; no reliable D call. CDR1 SGDLS and CDR2 YYNGEE come from the germline V gene. V dropped 4 bases and J dropped 7 bases, with 15 bases sitting between them. This CDR3 spans 14 amino acids. CDR3 region: CASSPDPRGNTIYF. CDR3 bases: TGTGCCAGCAGCCCGGACCCACGAGGGAACACCATATATTTT.

V gene TRBV19 combines with J gene TRBJ2-1; TRBD1 matches at 7 bases. CDR3 length: 16 residues. CDR1 and CDR2 (germline): LNHDA, SQIVND (reference sequence). V lost 3 bases to trimming and J lost 7 bases; unmatched junction nucleotides: 12. The CDR3: CASSINPGTARNEQFF. CDR3 bases: TGTGCCAGTAGTATTAACCCCGGGACAGCACGAAATGAGCAGTTCTTC. The full variable domain, its missing parts supplied by reference TRBV19 and TRBJ2-1, is DGGITQSPKYLFRKEGQNVTLSCEQNLNHDAMYWYRQDPGQGLRLIYYSQIVNDFQKGDIAEGYSVSREKKESFPLTVTSAQKNPTAFYLCASSINPGTARNEQFFGPGTRLTVL.

The chain employs TRBV7-2 and TRBJ1-4, with TRBD1 matching 7 bases. CDR3 length: 18 residues. V was pared by 2 bases and J by 3 bases, with 12 bases of the junction left unmatched. Germline CDR1 SGHTA, CDR2 FQGNSA. The CDR3 region has the DNA TGTGCCAGCAGCTTAATGGGGAACAGGGGAGCCGCTAATGAAAAACTGTTTTTT. Translating it yields CASSLMGNRGAANEKLFF.

This chain uses TRBV4-1 with TRBJ2-1; D call uncertain. The CDR3 totals 11 residues. Trimming took off 1 base at V and 15 bases at J, with 10 bases between the two ends. Germline lookup yields CDR1 MGHRA and CDR2 YSYEKL. The CDR3 loop reads CASSQAGLWFF. In DNA, the CDR3 is TGCGCCAGCAGCCAAGCGGGTTTGTGGTTCTTC.

The gene calls are TRBV6-5 and TRBJ1-1; tentative D call: TRBD1 (6 bases). Germline lookup yields CDR1 MNHEY and CDR2 SVGAGI. Trimming removed 2 bases from V and 6 bases from J, with 16 bases in between. The CDR3 is 15 amino acids. Here the CDR3 DNA reads TGTGCCAGCAGTTACCGGGAGGGGGTGGGCTCTGAAGCTTTCTTT. It yields the protein CASSYREGVGSEAFF.

The chain recombines TRBV2 with TRBJ2-3; D perhaps matches TRBD2 (5 bases). Trimming removed 1 base from V and 2 bases from J, with 13 bases in between. The germline V gene encodes CDR1 SNHLY and CDR2 FYNNEI. This CDR3 has 16 amino acids. The CDR3 protein is CASSEGRGLYTDTQYF. CDR3 coding DNA: TGTGCCAGCAGTGAAGGGAGAGGACTCTACACAGATACGCAGTATTTT.

This chain links TRBV11-2 with TRBJ2-6, with a possible D match to TRBD2 (5 bases). From germline, CDR1 is SGHAT and CDR2 FQNNGV. The V and J ends lost 1 base and 1 base respectively, with 17 bases between them. The CDR3 sequence is 19 residues long. DNA for the CDR3: TGTGCCAGCAGCTTAGCGCGGGTCAGGCATAAATCTGGGGCCAACGTCCTGACTTTC. Protein: CASSLARVRHKSGANVLTF.

This rearrangement joins TRBV6-5 to TRBJ1-4, with TRBD1 as a possible D gene (5 bases). This CDR3 region has 13 residues. Germline V gives CDR1 MNHEY, CDR2 SVGAGI. The V end was cut by 11 bases, the J end by 3 bases, with 13 bases between. The chain's CDR3 is CASSGGANEKLFF. CDR3 in DNA: TGTGCCTCTTCGGGGGGGGCTAATGAAAAACTGTTTTTT.

The chain recombines TRBV20-1 with TRBJ2-3; D call uncertain. Trimming removed 3 bases from V and 4 bases from J, with 14 bases in between. Germline values: CDR1 DFQATT, CDR2 SNEGSKA (reference sequence). This CDR3 comprises 14 residues. CDR3 residues: CSASRLVTADTQYF. The CDR3 region has the DNA TGCAGTGCTAGTAGGCTAGTGACGGCAGATACGCAGTATTTT.

The chain joins TRBV5-4 to TRBJ1-3, with D uncertain. Germline V gene sequence: CDR1 SGHNT, CDR2 YYREEE (reference sequence). This CDR3 is 16 amino acids long. V lost 4 bases and J 0 bases, leaving 14 bases between the germline ends. DNA of the CDR3: TGTGCCAGCAGCAAAGCGACGGCAGACTCTGGAAACACCATATATTTT. Translated: CASSKATADSGNTIYF.

The chain is built from TRBV7-2 and TRBJ2-3, with D possibly being TRBD1 (5 bases). Per the germline V gene, CDR1 is SGHTA and CDR2 is FQGNSA. The CDR3 totals 12 residues. V was shortened by 6 bases and J by 5 bases, with 9 bases between the two germline ends. In DNA, the CDR3 is TGTGCCAGCAGACGCGACAGAGATACGCAGTATTTT. It is translated as CASRRDRDTQYF.

This clone was seen more than once but under ten times. The rearrangement uses TRBV18 and TRBJ1-6, with D perhaps matching TRBD1 (5 bases). Germline CDR1 reads KGHSH; CDR2 reads LQKENI. The V and J ends lost 3 bases and 7 bases respectively, with 13 bases between them. This CDR3 is built from 15 residues. CDR3 coding DNA: TGTGCCAGCTCACCCGCCCGACAGCCAAATTCACCCCTCCACTTT. It specifies CASSPARQPNSPLHF.

The V call is TRBV5-4, the J call TRBJ1-2, with TRBD1 as a possible D gene (5 bases). From germline, CDR1 is SGHNT and CDR2 YYREEE (reference sequence). The ends were cut back, 4 bases at V and 6 bases at J, with 13 bases in the middle. The CDR3 has 13 amino acids. CDR3 region: CASSGWTGDGYTF. Written as DNA, the CDR3 is TGTGCCAGCAGCGGGTGGACGGGGGATGGCTACACCTTC.

For the CDR3, the DNA is TGTGCCAGCAGCTTTAGCGGGGTTGGGAACACTGAAGCTTTCTTT. This gives the protein CASSFSGVGNTEAFF. The V call is TRBV7-2, the J call TRBJ1-1, with no clear D. V was pared by 3 bases and J by 1 base, with 12 bases between. The CDR3 has 15 amino acids. Germline V gene data show CDR1 as SGHTA and CDR2 as FQGNSA. Complete variable domain (other parts from reference TRBV7-2 and TRBJ1-1): GAGVSQSPSNKVTEKGKDVELRCDPISGHTALYWYRQSLGQGLEFLIYFQGNSAPDKSGLPSDRFSAERTGGSVSTLTIQRTQQEDSAVYLCASSFSGVGNTEAFFGQGTRLTVV.

This clone showed up just once. The chain has TRBV28 and TRBJ1-5; D might be TRBD1 (6 bases). The length of the CDR3 is 13 residues. Trimming took off 5 bases at V and 6 bases at J, with 11 bases between the two ends. The germline V gene encodes CDR1 MDHEN and CDR2 SYDVKM. The CDR3 sequence is CASSPGAGQPQHF. The CDR3 nucleotides are TGTGCCAGCAGTCCAGGGGCGGGTCAGCCCCAGCATTTT.

About this clone itself: Germline is not matched at one junction end, which may reflect a read error. The chain uses TRBV4-3 and TRBJ1-2; D uncertain. Germline loops: CDR1 LGHNA, CDR2 YSLEER. The CDR3 sequence is 15 residues long. CDR3: CASSQDLFGFNGYTF. The CDR3 DNA reads TGCGCCAGCAGCCAAGATTTATTCGGGTTTAATGGGTACACCTTC.

The chain uses TRBV30 and TRBJ1-2; D gene ambiguous. Germline V gives CDR1 GTSNPN, CDR2 SVGIG (reference sequence). V was trimmed by 4 bases and J by 4 bases, leaving 22 bases between them. The length of the CDR3 is 16 residues. This chain's CDR3 is CAWTPMVGSRSYGYTF. The CDR3 bases are TGTGCCTGGACCCCCATGGTAGGTTCGAGGTCCTATGGCTACACCTTC.

The genes are TRBV10-3 and TRBJ1-6; D call uncertain. CDR1 ENHRY and CDR2 SYGVKD come from the germline V gene. This CDR3 has 13 residues. V shed 2 bases and J shed 11 bases, with 10 bases lying between them. The CDR3 sequence: CAISEGFGAPLHF. CDR3 bases: TGTGCCATCAGTGAGGGGTTCGGGGCACCCCTCCACTTT.

Comment on this clone: One end of the junction does not line up with germline, which may come from a read error. This rearrangement joins TRBV6-6 to TRBJ2-5, with D possibly TRBD1 on 6 matching bases. Germline V gives CDR1 MNHNY, CDR2 SVGAGI (reference sequence). This CDR3 contains 11 residues. CDR3 bases: TGTGCCAGCAGCTATACAGGGATCTGGGACTTC. It encodes CASSYTGIWDF.